This is a list of T cell receptor beta chains from one sample in a study of cytomegalovirus exposure and HLA in healthy donors. Generated by immunoSEQ multiplex PCR, the TCRdb table keeps only in-frame clones and is missing some. The sample records 100,000 or so clones, roughly 80% being singletons. Sequencing was performed on PBMCs. These TCRs come from a man aged 25 to 45 in good health and CMV-seropositive. CDR3s include the opening cysteine and the closing phenylalanine or tryptophan. The D gene is left open where the match is weak. Size tells how often a clone was seen (once, few, many) or the class of an expanded clone, and some rows leave it out.

d_gene: -
v_gene: TRBV6-1
abundance: -
j_gene: TRBJ1-1
CDR3aa: CASSARVDTEAFF
CDR3nt: TGTGCCAGCAGTGCTCGGGTTGACACTGAAGCTTTCTTT

d_gene: TRBD1
v_gene: TRBV14
abundance: -
j_gene: TRBJ2-7
CDR3aa: CASSQDRDRGLEQYF
CDR3nt: TGTGCCAGCAGCCAAGATCGGGACAGGGGGCTAGAGCAGTACTTC

d_gene: TRBD2
v_gene: TRBV7-3
abundance: few
j_gene: TRBJ2-3
CDR3aa: CASSSGLGFDTQYF
CDR3nt: TGTGCCAGCAGCTCCGGACTAGGGTTCGATACGCAGTATTTT

d_gene: -
v_gene: TRBV6-5
abundance: few
j_gene: TRBJ1-3
CDR3aa: CASSYDSTSGNTIYF
CDR3nt: TGTGCCAGCAGTTATGACAGCACCTCTGGAAACACCATATATTTT

d_gene: TRBD1
v_gene: TRBV5-1
abundance: -
j_gene: TRBJ1-1
CDR3aa: CASSLGDRYVNTEAFF
CDR3nt: TGCGCCAGCAGCTTGGGGGACAGGTATGTGAACACTGAAGCTTTCTTT

d_gene: -
v_gene: TRBV5-1
abundance: -
j_gene: TRBJ2-3
CDR3aa: CASSLERGSTDTQYF
CDR3nt: TGCGCCAGCAGCTTGGAACGGGGGAGCACAGATACGCAGTATTTT

d_gene: TRBD1
v_gene: TRBV7-7
abundance: -
j_gene: TRBJ2-1
CDR3aa: CASSPRDRGSGGEQFF
CDR3nt: TGTGCTAGCAGCCCCCGGGACAGGGGTTCGGGGGGTGAGCAGTTCTTC

d_gene: -
v_gene: TRBV30
abundance: -
j_gene: TRBJ1-6
CDR3aa: CAWSASRTSSYNSPLHF
CDR3nt: TGTGCCTGGAGTGCCTCAAGGACTAGCTCCTATAATTCACCCCTCCACTTT

d_gene: TRBD1
v_gene: TRBV2
abundance: -
j_gene: TRBJ2-7
CDR3aa: CASSADRMVREQYF
CDR3nt: TGTGCCAGCAGTGCGGACAGGATGGTACGGGAGCAGTACTTC

d_gene: -
v_gene: TRBV18
abundance: -
j_gene: TRBJ1-1
CDR3aa: CASSLRGFGITEAFF
CDR3nt: TGTGCCAGCTCACTACGGGGGTTCGGGATCACTGAAGCTTTCTTT

d_gene: TRBD1
v_gene: TRBV27
abundance: -
j_gene: TRBJ2-3
CDR3aa: CASSFARGSADTQYF
CDR3nt: TGTGCCAGCAGTTTTGCCAGGGGGTCCGCAGATACGCAGTATTTT

d_gene: -
v_gene: TRBV14
abundance: -
j_gene: TRBJ2-3
CDR3aa: CASSQDLFRDTQYF
CDR3nt: TGTGCCAGCAGCCAAGATTTGTTTCGGGATACGCAGTATTTT

d_gene: -
v_gene: TRBV11-2
abundance: -
j_gene: TRBJ1-5
CDR3aa: CASSLVNGNQPQHF
CDR3nt: TGTGCCAGCAGCTTAGTCAACGGGAATCAGCCCCAGCATTTT

d_gene: -
v_gene: TRBV6-1
abundance: few
j_gene: TRBJ1-5
CDR3aa: CASRPPGGGSPQHF
CDR3nt: TGTGCCAGCAGGCCGCCTGGGGGCGGGTCGCCCCAGCATTTT

d_gene: -
v_gene: TRBV4-2
abundance: -
j_gene: TRBJ1-2
CDR3aa: CASSQGGYYGYTF
CDR3nt: TGTGCCAGCAGCCAGGGGGGGTACTATGGCTACACCTTC

d_gene: TRBD2
v_gene: TRBV7-7
abundance: -
j_gene: TRBJ2-1
CDR3aa: CASSSGLAAPNEQFF
CDR3nt: TGTGCTAGCAGCTCCGGACTAGCGGCCCCCAATGAGCAGTTCTTC

d_gene: -
v_gene: TRBV19
abundance: -
j_gene: TRBJ2-2
CDR3aa: CASSVVPSTGELFF
CDR3nt: TGTGCCAGCTCAGTTGTACCTTCGACCGGGGAGCTGTTTTTT

d_gene: -
v_gene: TRBV27
abundance: -
j_gene: TRBJ2-1
CDR3aa: CASSLTRGYNEQFF
CDR3nt: TGTGCCAGCAGTTTAACGAGAGGTTACAATGAGCAGTTCTTC

d_gene: TRBD1
v_gene: TRBV6-1
abundance: -
j_gene: TRBJ2-5
CDR3aa: CASSSQGDGTQYF
CDR3nt: TGTGCCAGCAGCTCGCAGGGGGATGGGACCCAGTACTTC

d_gene: TRBD2
v_gene: TRBV19
abundance: -
j_gene: TRBJ2-1
CDR3aa: CASRGGGAGKQFF
CDR3nt: TGTGCCAGTAGGGGCGGGGGGGCCGGTAAACAGTTCTTC

d_gene: -
v_gene: TRBV14
abundance: few
j_gene: TRBJ1-2
CDR3aa: CASSQVLGAYGYTF
CDR3nt: TGTGCCAGCAGCCAAGTTCTGGGGGCGTATGGCTACACCTTC

d_gene: -
v_gene: TRBV5-4
abundance: -
j_gene: TRBJ2-4
CDR3aa: CASSLGSRAGAKNIQYF
CDR3nt: TGTGCCAGCAGCTTGGGGAGCAGGGCAGGGGCCAAAAACATTCAGTACTTC

d_gene: TRBD2
v_gene: TRBV5-1
abundance: -
j_gene: TRBJ2-3
CDR3aa: CASSLGAGGLTDTQYF
CDR3nt: TGCGCCAGCAGCTTGGGAGCGGGGGGTCTCACAGATACGCAGTATTTT

d_gene: -
v_gene: TRBV19
abundance: -
j_gene: TRBJ2-1
CDR3aa: CASSIEHRNYNEQFF
CDR3nt: TGTGCCAGTAGTATAGAACACAGAAACTACAATGAGCAGTTCTTC

d_gene: TRBD1
v_gene: TRBV2
abundance: -
j_gene: TRBJ1-6
CDR3aa: CASRKQGNNSPLHF
CDR3nt: TGTGCCAGCAGGAAACAGGGGAATAATTCACCCCTCCACTTT

d_gene: -
v_gene: TRBV28
abundance: -
j_gene: TRBJ2-7
CDR3aa: CASSLTGLYAYEQYF
CDR3nt: TGTGCCAGCAGTTTAACAGGACTATACGCCTACGAGCAGTACTTC

d_gene: -
v_gene: TRBV4-1
abundance: -
j_gene: TRBJ2-1
CDR3aa: CASSSRGEQFF
CDR3nt: TGCGCCAGCAGCTCCCGAGGTGAGCAGTTCTTC

d_gene: -
v_gene: TRBV7-9
abundance: few
j_gene: TRBJ1-4
CDR3aa: CASSLSGPNRATNEKLFF
CDR3nt: TGTGCCAGCAGCTTATCCGGCCCCAACCGGGCAACTAATGAAAAACTGTTTTTT

d_gene: TRBD2
v_gene: TRBV5-4
abundance: -
j_gene: TRBJ2-5
CDR3aa: CASSLLRGVTGETQYF
CDR3nt: TGTGCCAGCAGCTTGCTGCGGGGGGTTACAGGAGAGACCCAGTACTTC

d_gene: TRBD1
v_gene: TRBV6-1
abundance: -
j_gene: TRBJ1-2
CDR3aa: CASSPTGANYGYTF
CDR3nt: TGTGCCAGCAGTCCCACAGGGGCTAACTATGGCTACACCTTC

d_gene: TRBD1
v_gene: TRBV11-2
abundance: -
j_gene: TRBJ2-6
CDR3aa: CASGTGGAGANVLTF
CDR3nt: TGTGCCAGCGGGACAGGGGGCGCTGGGGCCAACGTCCTGACTTTC

d_gene: -
v_gene: TRBV7-9
abundance: -
j_gene: TRBJ2-7
CDR3aa: CASSLFLGGEQYF
CDR3nt: TGTGCCAGCAGCTTATTCTTAGGGGGCGAGCAGTACTTC

d_gene: -
v_gene: TRBV19
abundance: -
j_gene: TRBJ1-4
CDR3aa: CASSIVQGGNEKLFF
CDR3nt: TGTGCCAGTAGTATTGTCCAGGGCGGTAATGAAAAACTGTTTTTT

d_gene: -
v_gene: TRBV27
abundance: -
j_gene: TRBJ1-6
CDR3aa: CASSWAGEYSPLHF
CDR3nt: TGTGCCAGCAGTTGGGCAGGGGAGTATTCACCCCTCCACTTT

d_gene: TRBD1
v_gene: TRBV6-5
abundance: few
j_gene: TRBJ1-2
CDR3aa: CASSSAGTGYGYTF
CDR3nt: TGTGCCAGCAGTTCGGCAGGGACAGGGTACGGCTACACCTTC

d_gene: TRBD1
v_gene: TRBV2
abundance: many
j_gene: TRBJ1-1
CDR3aa: CASIPPTGLNTEAFF
CDR3nt: TGTGCCAGCATCCCCCCGACAGGGCTGAACACTGAAGCTTTCTTT

d_gene: -
v_gene: TRBV25-1
abundance: -
j_gene: TRBJ1-3
CDR3aa: CASSEDRRGFYSGNTIYF
CDR3nt: TGTGCCAGCAGTGAGGACAGACGAGGTTTCTACTCTGGAAACACCATATATTTT

d_gene: TRBD2
v_gene: TRBV15
abundance: -
j_gene: TRBJ2-2
CDR3aa: CATSRPFGTTNTGELFF
CDR3nt: TGTGCCACCAGCAGACCTTTCGGGACTACGAACACCGGGGAGCTGTTTTTT

d_gene: TRBD1
v_gene: TRBV11-2
abundance: -
j_gene: TRBJ2-1
CDR3aa: CASSPGTGGEDYSNEQFF
CDR3nt: TGTGCCAGCAGCCCCGGGACAGGGGGCGAGGACTACTCCAATGAGCAGTTCTTC

d_gene: -
v_gene: TRBV6-6
abundance: -
j_gene: TRBJ1-6
CDR3aa: CASSSQGTSLHF
CDR3nt: TGTGCCAGCAGTTCCCAGGGGACCTCCCTCCACTTT

d_gene: TRBD2
v_gene: TRBV6-1
abundance: -
j_gene: TRBJ2-1
CDR3aa: CASSEAAIAGGLLPTYNEQFF
CDR3nt: TGTGCCAGCAGTGAAGCGGCGATAGCGGGGGGATTGCTGCCCACCTACAATGAGCAGTTCTTC

d_gene: -
v_gene: TRBV5-6
abundance: -
j_gene: TRBJ1-4
CDR3aa: CASSLLIIGGANEKLFF
CDR3nt: TGTGCCAGCAGCTTATTGATCATCGGGGGGGCTAATGAAAAACTGTTTTTT

d_gene: TRBD1
v_gene: TRBV4-1
abundance: once
j_gene: TRBJ1-2
CDR3aa: CASSQEGDRLNYGYTF
CDR3nt: TGCGCCAGCAGCCAAGAAGGGGACAGGCTTAACTATGGCTACACCTTC

d_gene: TRBD1
v_gene: TRBV15
abundance: -
j_gene: TRBJ2-3
CDR3aa: CATSRAGTGANTQYF
CDR3nt: TGTGCCACCAGCAGAGCCGGGACAGGGGCCAATACGCAGTATTTT

d_gene: -
v_gene: TRBV5-6
abundance: -
j_gene: TRBJ2-3
CDR3aa: CASSLGAANTDTQYF
CDR3nt: TGTGCCAGCAGTCTTGGGGCAGCCAACACAGATACGCAGTATTTT

d_gene: TRBD1
v_gene: TRBV4-1
abundance: -
j_gene: TRBJ1-2
CDR3aa: CASSRNNDIGTGWNYGYTF
CDR3nt: TGCGCCAGCAGCCGAAATAACGACATCGGGACAGGGTGGAACTATGGCTACACCTTC

d_gene: TRBD1
v_gene: TRBV4-1
abundance: -
j_gene: TRBJ2-3
CDR3aa: CASSLRTGMGDTQYF
CDR3nt: TGCGCCAGCAGCCTCCGGACAGGGATGGGAGATACGCAGTATTTT

d_gene: -
v_gene: TRBV6-5
abundance: -
j_gene: TRBJ1-1
CDR3aa: CASSPTWGPNTEAFF
CDR3nt: TGTGCCAGCAGTCCAACCTGGGGGCCGAACACTGAAGCTTTCTTT

d_gene: -
v_gene: TRBV13
abundance: -
j_gene: TRBJ1-2
CDR3aa: CASSRSLGGARYGYTF
CDR3nt: TGTGCCAGCAGCCGTTCGTTAGGGGGGGCGCGGTATGGCTACACCTTC